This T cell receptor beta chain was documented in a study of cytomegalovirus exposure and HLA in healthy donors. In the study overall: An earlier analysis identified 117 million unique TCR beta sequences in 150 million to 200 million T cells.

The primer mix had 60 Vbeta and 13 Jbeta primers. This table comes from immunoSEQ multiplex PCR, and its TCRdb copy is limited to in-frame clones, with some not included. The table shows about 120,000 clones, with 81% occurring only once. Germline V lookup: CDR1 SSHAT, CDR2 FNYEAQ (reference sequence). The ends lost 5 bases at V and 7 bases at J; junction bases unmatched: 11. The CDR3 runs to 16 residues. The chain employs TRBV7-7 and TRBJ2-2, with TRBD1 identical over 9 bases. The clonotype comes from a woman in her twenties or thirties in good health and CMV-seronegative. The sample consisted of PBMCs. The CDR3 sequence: CASSPGTGMYHGELFF. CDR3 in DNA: TGTGCCAGCAGCCCCGGGACAGGGATGTATCACGGGGAGCTGTTTTTT.